This T cell receptor (beta chain) was profiled in a study of T cells in Graves' hyperthyroidism and ophthalmopathy. The TCR beta CDR3 regions underwent amplification using RNA transcripts as the source. The TCR CDR3 was amplified in a first-round RT-PCR using the HTBI primer set. In TCRdb, the multiplex PCR reads were re-called with MiXCR into one record per CDR3 protein. The table records more than 55,000 distinct CDR3 sequences, around 53% of them present only once. The CDR3 length is 16 residues. The germline V gene encodes CDR1 MGHDK and CDR2 SYGVNS. V trimming: 4 bases; J trimming: 5 bases; junction bases outside the gene matches: 7.

The sequencing sample was made of blood. The TCR was taken from a woman aged 55 to 70 with Graves' ophthalmopathy. The chain recombines TRBV25-1 with TRBJ2-1; TRBD2 matches 11 bases. CDR3 DNA sequence: TGTGCCAGCAGTGCTAGTGCGACTAGCGGGGACAATGAGCAGTTCTTC. Protein product: CASSASATSGDNEQFF.